The rows below give T cell receptor beta chains drawn from one sample of a study of T cell changes during pregnancy in multiple sclerosis. The protocol was immunoSEQ multiplex PCR, while the TCRdb copy is restricted to in-frame clones and leaves out a portion. Among 70,000 to 75,000 clones listed, 92% were seen once. Source: peripheral blood, taken before pregnancy. Receptor source: a female donor with multiple sclerosis, enrolled in a pregnancy study. CDR3s include the opening cysteine and the closing phenylalanine or tryptophan. The D gene is left open where the match is weak. Clone sizes are given selectively: once, few, many, or a class where the clone is expanded.

cdr3_aa	cdr3_nt	d_call	clone_size	j_call	v_call
CASSLELRYEQYF	TGTGCCAGCAGCTTGGAACTCCGCTACGAGCAGTACTTC	-	-	TRBJ2-7	TRBV5-5
CASSPLGAGGPFYNEQFF	TGTGCCAGCAGCCCTTTGGGAGCGGGAGGACCCTTTTACAATGAGCAGTTCTTC	TRBD2	-	TRBJ2-1	TRBV27
CASIPQPGQFNEQFF	TGTGCCAGCATTCCCCAGCCGGGACAGTTTAATGAGCAGTTCTTC	TRBD1	-	TRBJ2-1	TRBV27
CASSLGMGRLGDTQYF	TGCGCCAGCAGCTTGGGCATGGGGCGGCTGGGGGATACGCAGTATTTT	-	-	TRBJ2-3	TRBV5-1
CASSQGWEQYF	TGTGCCAGCAGTCAGGGTTGGGAGCAGTACTTC	-	-	TRBJ2-7	TRBV6-5
CASSLRAGANVLTF	TGCGCCAGCAGCCTGAGAGCTGGGGCCAACGTCCTGACTTTC	-	-	TRBJ2-6	TRBV5-1
CASSQERPEAGGHQRQFF	TGTGCCAGCAGCCAAGAGCGCCCAGAAGCGGGAGGGCACCAGCGACAGTTCTTC	TRBD2	-	TRBJ2-1	TRBV4-2
CASCSGSISYNEQFF	TGTGCCAGCTGCAGCGGGAGCATTTCGTACAATGAGCAGTTCTTC	TRBD2	-	TRBJ2-1	TRBV28
CASSLVSTDVNYGYTF	TGTGCCAGCAGCTTAGTTTCCACAGACGTTAACTATGGCTACACCTTC	-	-	TRBJ1-2	TRBV7-2
CASSLSREADTQYF	TGTGCCAGCAGCTTGTCGAGGGAGGCGGATACGCAGTATTTT	-	-	TRBJ2-3	TRBV7-3
CAIARGGAPMNTEAFF	TGTGCCATCGCGAGAGGGGGGGCGCCAATGAACACTGAAGCTTTCTTT	-	-	TRBJ1-1	TRBV10-3
CASSLVASDTGELFF	TGCGCCAGCAGCTTGGTGGCTTCTGATACCGGGGAGCTGTTTTTT	-	-	TRBJ2-2	TRBV5-1
CASSTPLSGVRETQYF	TGTGCCAGCAGCACCCCCCTGAGCGGAGTGAGGGAGACCCAGTACTTC	-	-	TRBJ2-5	TRBV28
CASSAEGLAGVWYNEQFF	TGTGCCAGCAGCGCCGAGGGACTAGCGGGAGTATGGTACAATGAGCAGTTCTTC	TRBD2	-	TRBJ2-1	TRBV5-4
CASSQGRDRAVSYGYTF	TGCGCCAGCAGCCAAGGCCGGGACAGGGCTGTAAGCTATGGCTACACCTTC	TRBD1	-	TRBJ1-2	TRBV4-3
CASSFITQLAGGSDTQYF	TGTGCCAGCAGTTTTATTACTCAACTAGCGGGAGGATCAGATACGCAGTATTTT	TRBD2	once	TRBJ2-3	TRBV28